This TCR beta chain was captured by sequencing in a study of cytomegalovirus exposure and HLA in healthy donors. The CDR3 sequence is 16 residues long. The junction had 8 bases not matched to a gene; V was cut back by 4 bases and J by 1 base. CDR1 is SGHDT, CDR2 YYEEEE, per germline. The PCR had 60 Vbeta and 13 Jbeta primers. Data came from immunoSEQ multiplex PCR; TCRdb stores just in-frame clones and leaves some out. The data show under 100,000 clones, and the top ten clones hold approximately 4.6%. Concerning this clone: Its antigen is unidentified.

Study-wide findings and caveats: When the data were analyzed later, several of the most significant clusters appeared to be linked to common viral pathogens. Later analysis reportedly placed an Asian-associated ancestry cluster below the roughly 630-donor mean in N-insertions. Through in vitro validation, three CMV-associated chains were shown to be specific for CMV antigens.

Sequences were obtained from PBMCs. This chain connects TRBV5-6 to TRBJ1-3; 7 nucleotides line up with TRBD1. The clonotype comes from a man aged 30 to 39 in good health and CMV-seronegative. CDR3 in DNA: TGTGCCAGCAGCGACTTAGGGACAGCTTCTGGAAACACCATATATTTT. It codes for CASSDLGTASGNTIYF.